The present T cell receptor (beta chain) was sequenced within a study of blood T cells in healthy people across ages. About this clonotype itself: What it binds is not known.

Alongside a J-beta primer mix, a sample-barcoded 5' primer served in a second PCR lasting roughly 7 to 11 cycles. TCRdb analysed the 5' RACE reads with MiXCR anew, one entry per CDR3 protein. In the table there are about 1,500,000 distinct CDR3 sequences, approximately 38% of which are singletons. Study results and caveats: A roughly linear fall in TCR beta diversity per million T cells was seen with increasing age.

V was pared by 4 bases and J by 4 bases, with 4 bases of the junction left unmatched. The germline V gene has CDR1 LNHNV and CDR2 YYDKDF (reference sequence). The CDR3 spans 14 residues. This TCR was recovered from a woman aged 18-29 years in good health. The V gene is TRBV15, the J gene TRBJ1-1; 9 nucleotides match TRBD1. What was sequenced was blood. The CDR3 DNA follows: TGTGCCACCAGCATAAGACAGGGGGGCACTGAAGCTTTCTTT. It yields the protein CATSIRQGGTEAFF.